This passage covers 5 T cell receptor beta chains from one sample sequenced in a study of blood T cell repertoires in COVID-19 (dated by TCRdb to 2018 to 2021). The library was built by means of the immunoSEQ multiplex PCR assay. Sourced from immuneACCESS, this table was stored by TCRdb with only in-frame sequences that have V and J called. A share of the clones is absent; for the studies checked, an unresolved V gene accounts for under half, and the remainder has no known explanation. Recorded for this sample are over 150,000 clones; 65% to 85% of them occurred a single time. The biggest ten clones account for approximately 2.9% of the sample. The sequenced sample was peripheral blood. The receptors stem from a woman aged 55-69 years with acute or convalescent COVID-19.

The chain has TRBV7-9 and TRBJ2-7; D gene uncertain. The ends were cut back, 5 bases at V and 7 bases at J, with 12 bases in the middle. CDR3 length: 12 residues. Germline V CDR1 and CDR2: SEHNR, FQNEAQ (reference sequence). CDR3 coding DNA: TGTGCCAGCAGCCCCAGTTTGTGGGAGCAGTACTTC. Amino acids: CASSPSLWEQYF.

The rearrangement uses TRBV2 and TRBJ1-2; perhaps TRBD1 as D (6 bases). CDR3 length equals 13 residues. The V gene's germline CDR1 is SNHLY and CDR2 FYNNEI. V lost 2 bases, J lost 6 bases, and 10 bases lay in between. This chain's CDR3 is CASSERQAHGYTF. The DNA of the CDR3 is TGTGCCAGCAGTGAACGACAGGCTCATGGCTACACCTTC.

The gene calls are TRBV19 and TRBJ1-5, with TRBD1 matching 8 bases. Trimming removed 7 bases from V and 2 bases from J; junction bases left unmatched: 7. Germline V gene sequence: CDR1 LNHDA, CDR2 SQIVND (reference sequence). The CDR3 has 15 residues. The CDR3 here is CASNTGGGGNQPQHF. In DNA form, the CDR3 reads TGTGCCAGTAATACAGGGGGGGGAGGCAATCAGCCCCAGCATTTT.

The genes are TRBV11-2 and TRBJ2-2; D gene uncertain. The CDR3 totals 15 residues. Trimming removed 5 bases from V and 2 bases from J, with 12 bases in between. Germline values: CDR1 SGHAT, CDR2 FQNNGV. This CDR3 is CASSRGTANTGELFF. The DNA of the CDR3 is TGTGCCAGCAGCCGCGGCACGGCCAACACCGGGGAGCTGTTTTTT.

This clone was seen only once. Here the CDR3 reads CASSNPQGYTGELFF. CDR3 nucleotides: TGTGCCAGCAGCAACCCACAGGGGTACACCGGGGAGCTGTTTTTT. The chain links TRBV11-3 to TRBJ2-2, with 7 bases fitting TRBD1. CDR1 SGHNT and CDR2 YENEEA come from the germline V gene. J was trimmed by 3 bases and V by 5 bases; bases with no gene match: 6. The length of the CDR3 is 15 residues.